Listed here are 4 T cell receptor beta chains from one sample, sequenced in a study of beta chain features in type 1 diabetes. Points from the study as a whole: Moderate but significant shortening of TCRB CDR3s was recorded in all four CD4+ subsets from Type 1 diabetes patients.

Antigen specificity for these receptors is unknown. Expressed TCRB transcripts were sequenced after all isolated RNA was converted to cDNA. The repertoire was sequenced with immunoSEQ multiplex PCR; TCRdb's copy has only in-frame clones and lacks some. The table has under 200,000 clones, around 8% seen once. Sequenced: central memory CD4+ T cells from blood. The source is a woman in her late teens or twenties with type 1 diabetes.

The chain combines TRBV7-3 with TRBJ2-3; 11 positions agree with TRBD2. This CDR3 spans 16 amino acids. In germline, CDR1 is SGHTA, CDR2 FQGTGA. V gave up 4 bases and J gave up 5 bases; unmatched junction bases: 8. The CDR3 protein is CASSSSGRSVLDTQYF. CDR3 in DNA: TGTGCCAGCAGCTCTAGCGGGAGGTCCGTTTTAGATACGCAGTATTTT. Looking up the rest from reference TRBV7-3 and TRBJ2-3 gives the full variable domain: GAGVSQTPSNKVTEKGKYVELRCDPISGHTALYWYRQSLGQGPEFLIYFQGTGAADDSGLPNDRFFAVRPEGSVSTLKIQRTERGDSAVYLCASSSSGRSVLDTQYFGPGTRLTVL.

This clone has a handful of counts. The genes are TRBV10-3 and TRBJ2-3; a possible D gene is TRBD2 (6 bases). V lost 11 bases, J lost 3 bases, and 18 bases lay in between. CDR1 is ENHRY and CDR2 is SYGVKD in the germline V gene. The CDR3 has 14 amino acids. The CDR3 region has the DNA TGTGCCTCTCACGGCGCTAGCGAGACAGATACGCAGTATTTT. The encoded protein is CASHGASETDTQYF.

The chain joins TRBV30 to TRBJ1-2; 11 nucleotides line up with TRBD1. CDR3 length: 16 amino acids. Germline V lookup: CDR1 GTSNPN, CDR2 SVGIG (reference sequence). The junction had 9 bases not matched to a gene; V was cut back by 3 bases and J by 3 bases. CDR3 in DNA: TGTGCCTGGAGGGGGGGACAGGGGGTTGAGGACTATGGCTACACCTTC. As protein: CAWRGGQGVEDYGYTF.

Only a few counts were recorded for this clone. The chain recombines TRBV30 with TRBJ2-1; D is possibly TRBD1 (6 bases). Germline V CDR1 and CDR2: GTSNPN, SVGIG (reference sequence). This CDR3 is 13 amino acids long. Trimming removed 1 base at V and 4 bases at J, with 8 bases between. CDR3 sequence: CAWSGTAYNEQFF. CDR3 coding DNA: TGTGCCTGGAGTGGGACAGCTTACAATGAGCAGTTCTTC.